A selection of T cell receptor beta chains follows, all from one sample in a study of monozygotic twins with inflammatory bowel disease. TCRdb re-analyzed the 5' RACE reads; it lists each CDR3 protein once, without DNA. This table holds approximately 400,000 distinct CDR3 sequences. Input material: blood. These receptors all come from a human donor with ulcerative colitis or Crohn's disease, or a healthy co-twin of an affected twin (not recorded which). CDR3s include the opening cysteine and the closing phenylalanine or tryptophan. Fields, in order: CDR3 protein, J gene, V gene.

CDR3 protein: CASSLSGASYNEQFF
J gene: TRBJ2-1
V gene: TRBV12-3/TRBV12-4

CDR3 protein: CATSDRQGNTEAFF
J gene: TRBJ1-1
V gene: TRBV24-1

CDR3 protein: CASSQARTGNTDTQYF
J gene: TRBJ2-3
V gene: TRBV7-9

CDR3 protein: CASSARTGGANTGELFF
J gene: TRBJ2-2
V gene: TRBV4-3

CDR3 protein: CASKGWNTEAFF
J gene: TRBJ1-1
V gene: TRBV2

CDR3 protein: CASSLGTVNTGELFF
J gene: TRBJ2-2
V gene: TRBV12-3/TRBV12-4

CDR3 protein: CASSDGLAGETQYF
J gene: TRBJ2-5
V gene: TRBV7-6

CDR3 protein: CASSRRQSSYEQYF
J gene: TRBJ2-7
V gene: TRBV2

CDR3 protein: CASSLQAVGGYTF
J gene: TRBJ1-2
V gene: TRBV12-3/TRBV12-4

CDR3 protein: CASSLDFSRTGEAYEQYF
J gene: TRBJ2-7
V gene: TRBV5-8

CDR3 protein: CSAPLAGEGTQYF
J gene: TRBJ2-5
V gene: TRBV20-1

CDR3 protein: CAWSILPRGRQYF
J gene: TRBJ2-7
V gene: TRBV30

CDR3 protein: CAISESGGGTEALF
J gene: TRBJ1-1
V gene: TRBV10-3

CDR3 protein: CASSDWSAARNSPLHF
J gene: TRBJ1-6
V gene: TRBV25-1

CDR3 protein: CATSRDPSDYEQYF
J gene: TRBJ2-7
V gene: TRBV15

CDR3 protein: CASSLPGQGSEQFF
J gene: TRBJ2-1
V gene: TRBV28

CDR3 protein: CASSLGGLSGSYNEQFF
J gene: TRBJ2-1
V gene: TRBV11-2

CDR3 protein: CASSDRDEGDF
J gene: TRBJ1-1
V gene: TRBV2

CDR3 protein: CSVERPGGGSYEQYF
J gene: TRBJ2-7
V gene: TRBV29-1

CDR3 protein: CASSLGRQGASYNEQFF
J gene: TRBJ2-1
V gene: TRBV7-9

CDR3 protein: CAWGQNQETQYF
J gene: TRBJ2-5
V gene: TRBV30

CDR3 protein: CRAGTSGGAYEQFF
J gene: TRBJ2-1
V gene: TRBV20-1

CDR3 protein: CAFDKGGFLSFYGYTF
J gene: TRBJ1-2
V gene: TRBV30

CDR3 protein: CSVPGWGSEQYF
J gene: TRBJ2-7
V gene: TRBV29-1

CDR3 protein: CASSYLQRDTQYF
J gene: TRBJ2-3
V gene: TRBV6-2/TRBV6-3

CDR3 protein: CASSVALGRSETQYF
J gene: TRBJ2-5
V gene: TRBV9

CDR3 protein: CASSWPGSSYEQYF
J gene: TRBJ2-7
V gene: TRBV28

CDR3 protein: CAISVGQGPPDNYGYTF
J gene: TRBJ1-2
V gene: TRBV10-3

CDR3 protein: CASSDQRVLGDHF
J gene: TRBJ1-5
V gene: TRBV25-1

CDR3 protein: CASSQSTTYNEQFF
J gene: TRBJ2-1
V gene: TRBV4-1

CDR3 protein: CASSWTGGANEQYF
J gene: TRBJ2-7
V gene: TRBV5-1

CDR3 protein: CASSQEGQGANQPQHF
J gene: TRBJ1-5
V gene: TRBV4-1

CDR3 protein: CASSVETGRTYTF
J gene: TRBJ1-2
V gene: TRBV9

CDR3 protein: CASSLSQGLDNEQFF
J gene: TRBJ2-1
V gene: TRBV5-1

CDR3 protein: CASSPGTVYEQYF
J gene: TRBJ2-7
V gene: TRBV6-5

CDR3 protein: CASSLPRTAQETQYF
J gene: TRBJ2-5
V gene: TRBV5-1

CDR3 protein: CASKGSSNQPQHF
J gene: TRBJ1-5
V gene: TRBV2

CDR3 protein: CASSPTAAPTDTQYF
J gene: TRBJ2-3
V gene: TRBV18

CDR3 protein: CATGTDSYEQYF
J gene: TRBJ2-7
V gene: TRBV12-3/TRBV12-4

CDR3 protein: CASSLAGQGANSPLHF
J gene: TRBJ1-6
V gene: TRBV5-5

CDR3 protein: CASSGREGVQTYEQYF
J gene: TRBJ2-7
V gene: TRBV6-2/TRBV6-3

CDR3 protein: CSALVGLAGSDTQYF
J gene: TRBJ2-3
V gene: TRBV20-1

CDR3 protein: CASRGYSYEQYF
J gene: TRBJ2-7
V gene: TRBV27

CDR3 protein: CASSVTSGGNEQFF
J gene: TRBJ2-1
V gene: TRBV9

CDR3 protein: CATSDLRDPMDTQYF
J gene: TRBJ2-3
V gene: TRBV24-1

CDR3 protein: CASSHPAEVMTGELFF
J gene: TRBJ2-2
V gene: TRBV14

CDR3 protein: CASSFADRGRMEQFF
J gene: TRBJ2-1
V gene: TRBV5-4

CDR3 protein: CASNNRLLAGETQYF
J gene: TRBJ2-5
V gene: TRBV11-2

CDR3 protein: CSAHSRVSSYNSPLHF
J gene: TRBJ1-6
V gene: TRBV20-1

CDR3 protein: CSARDPLQGADTIYF
J gene: TRBJ1-3
V gene: TRBV20-1

CDR3 protein: CASSLSPMDLTSFF
J gene: TRBJ1-1
V gene: TRBV27

CDR3 protein: CASSGGQGRETQYF
J gene: TRBJ2-5
V gene: TRBV5-1

CDR3 protein: CASSQDFDDTQYF
J gene: TRBJ2-3
V gene: TRBV4-2

CDR3 protein: CASSGYRQANYGYTF
J gene: TRBJ1-2
V gene: TRBV7-9

CDR3 protein: CASSQWSTDTQYF
J gene: TRBJ2-3
V gene: TRBV4-1

CDR3 protein: CASSLGTGPETQYF
J gene: TRBJ2-5
V gene: TRBV5-1

CDR3 protein: CASSLQTNQETQYF
J gene: TRBJ2-5
V gene: TRBV5-1

CDR3 protein: CASSQTGTGGVFEQFF
J gene: TRBJ2-1
V gene: TRBV4-3

CDR3 protein: CSGDRSNTEAFF
J gene: TRBJ1-1
V gene: TRBV29-1

CDR3 protein: CASSQDHPNRDGSYEQYF
J gene: TRBJ2-7
V gene: TRBV3-1